This T cell receptor (beta chain) derives from a study of T cell responses to AZD1222 COVID-19 vaccine. Study-wide results and caveats: Only a handful of AZD1222 recipients, several in all, had baseline seropositivity. It should be noted that donors were predominantly white British and more often female, and clonal diversity was possibly underestimated. The peak T cell response came first, and repertoires were sampled only after it.

Worth noting for this clone: Its antigen is not identified.

Only in-frame clones appear in the TCRdb table, and some are missing; sequencing was by immunoSEQ multiplex PCR. Among 120,000 or so clones listed, roughly nine tenths were seen once. This receptor was obtained from an adult in good health. The sequences come from peripheral blood, collected on day 0 of AZD1222 vaccination.

The CDR3 DNA is TGTGCCAGCAGCGCCTTAGCCTCAGGGATCCCCTACGAGCAGTACTTC. It codes for CASSALASGIPYEQYF. This chain connects TRBV9 to TRBJ2-7; tentatively, D is TRBD1 (5 bases). V dropped 3 bases and J dropped 2 bases, with 18 bases sitting between them. The CDR3 sequence is 16 residues long. Germline lookup yields CDR1 SGDLS and CDR2 YYNGEE.